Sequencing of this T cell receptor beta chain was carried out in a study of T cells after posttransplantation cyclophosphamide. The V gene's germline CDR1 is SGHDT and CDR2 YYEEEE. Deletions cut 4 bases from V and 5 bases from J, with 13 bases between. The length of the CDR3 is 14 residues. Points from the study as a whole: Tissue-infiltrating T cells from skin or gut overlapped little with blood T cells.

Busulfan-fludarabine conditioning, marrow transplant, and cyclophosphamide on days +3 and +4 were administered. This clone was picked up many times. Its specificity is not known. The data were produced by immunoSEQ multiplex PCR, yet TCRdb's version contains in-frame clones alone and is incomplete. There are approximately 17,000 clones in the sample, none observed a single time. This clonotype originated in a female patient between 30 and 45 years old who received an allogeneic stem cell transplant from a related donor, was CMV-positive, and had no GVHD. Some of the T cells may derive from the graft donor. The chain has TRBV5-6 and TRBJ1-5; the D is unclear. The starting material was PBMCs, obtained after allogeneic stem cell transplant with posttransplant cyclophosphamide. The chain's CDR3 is CASSSGSGYQPQHF. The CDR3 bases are TGTGCCAGCAGCAGCGGGTCGGGGTATCAGCCCCAGCATTTT.